This entry lists 5 T cell receptor beta chains sequenced from one sample in a study of tumor-infiltrating lymphocytes in primary liver carcinoma. Extraction of RNA together with DNA used 20-30 mg of unsorted bulk tissue. A primer in the constant region served to generate TCR beta cDNA from roughly 450 ng of total RNA. Each TCR beta library was derived from three nested multiplex PCR rounds that employed slightly modified ARM-PCR. TRBV1-TRBV30 forward primers and a C-beta reverse primer were used in the first two PCR rounds, which each ran for 9 to 10 cycles. TCRdb processed the multiplex PCR reads anew with MiXCR; each CDR3 protein has one entry. The sample consists of 40,000 to 60,000 distinct CDR3 sequences, about three quarters of them appearing once. The sequencing input was liver tumor tissue from sampling region 5. Subset indicated: tumor region T5, tumor centre. Receptors were obtained from a man between 40 and 49 years old with primary liver carcinoma and hepatitis B virus infection.

As for this clonotype: A junction boundary mismatches the germline segment, possibly from a read error. V is TRBV3-1 and J is TRBJ2-2; the D is unclear. Germline CDR1 and CDR2: LGHDT and YNNKEL (reference sequence). CDR3 length: 12 residues. CDR3 protein: CASSYTTGELFF. In DNA, the CDR3 is TGTGCCAGCAGCTATACTACCGGTGAGCTGTTTTTT.

The chain has TRBV12-3 or TRBV12-4 and TRBJ2-1, with a possible D match to TRBD2 (5 bases). Trimming left V 3 bases short and J 0 bases short, with 24 bases between. The CDR3 length is 20 residues. The CDR3 region has the DNA TGTGCCAGCAGTTTTCCGGGATTAGCAAGACACACTGGCTCCTACAATGAGCAGTTCTTC. It codes for CASSFPGLARHTGSYNEQFF.

This clonotype was picked up many times. The chain is built from TRBV29-1 and TRBJ1-2; D not resolved. This CDR3 has 13 residues. The germline V and J ends were trimmed by 6 bases and 2 bases, with 13 bases remaining between them. Looked up from germline, CDR1 is SQVTM and CDR2 is ANQGSEA. As DNA, the CDR3 is TGCAGCGTCGTTCTGACCCAAAACTATGGCTACACCTTC. Translating it yields CSVVLTQNYGYTF.

Turning to this clonotype: A junction boundary mismatches the germline segment, possibly from a read error. The chain is built from TRBV6-2 or TRBV6-3 and TRBJ2-3; possible D gene TRBD1, 6 bases. This CDR3 contains 15 residues. Germline V gives CDR1 MNHEY, CDR2 SVGEGT. The CDR3 coding sequence is TGTGCCAGCAGTTACCTCGGACAGAACACGGATACGCGGTATTTT. As protein: CASSYLGQNTDTRYF.

About this clonotype itself: It may be a read error: a sequence one base away is much more abundant. V is TRBV30 and J is TRBJ2-5, with TRBD2 as a possible D gene (6 bases). Trimming took off 0 bases at V and 5 bases at J, with 10 bases between the two ends. This CDR3 has 13 amino acids. From germline, CDR1 is GTSNPN and CDR2 SVGIG (reference sequence). CDR3 DNA: TGTGCCTGGAGTGTAGGAGGGAGGGAGACCCAGTACTTC. Amino acids: CAWSVGGRETQYF.